These 13 T cell receptor beta chains came from one sample sequenced in a study of neurological immune-mediated disorders. TCRdb used MiXCR to reprocess the 5' RACE reads, holding one entry per CDR3 protein. In the table there are roughly 60,000 distinct CDR3 sequences, about 3.5% of which are singletons. Source material: PBMCs. The receptor set was obtained from a woman aged 50 to 60 with multiple sclerosis.

This clonotype appeared many times. The chain is built from TRBV10-3 and TRBJ1-5; no clear D gene. The germline V and J ends were trimmed by 3 bases and 4 bases, with 4 bases remaining between them. Germline CDR1 is ENHRY and CDR2 is SYGVKD. CDR3 length: 12 amino acids. Written as DNA, the CDR3 is TGTGCCATCAGTGATGGAAATCAGCCCCAGCATTTT. The encoded protein is CAISDGNQPQHF.

This clonotype was recorded at least ten times. The chain is built from TRBV20-1 and TRBJ2-1; TRBD2 aligns across 11 bases. The J segment lost 5 bases and the V segment lost 5 bases, leaving 8 bases of the junction unmatched. Germline V gene data show CDR1 as DFQATT and CDR2 as SNEGSKA (reference sequence). The CDR3 loop spans 15 amino acids. This chain's CDR3 is CSAVHTSGSNNEQFF. Written as DNA, the CDR3 is TGCAGTGCTGTACATACTAGCGGGAGTAACAATGAGCAGTTCTTC.

This clonotype was seen only a few times. The chain uses TRBV7-2 and TRBJ2-7, with 10 bases matching TRBD2. CDR1 and CDR2 from the germline V gene are SGHTA and FQGNSA. The CDR3 runs to 16 residues. J was trimmed by 3 bases and V by 5 bases; bases with no gene match: 10. The CDR3 reads CASSQSGTSVYYEQYF. In DNA, the CDR3 is TGTGCCAGCAGCCAATCCGGGACTAGCGTCTACTACGAGCAGTACTTC.

This clonotype has at least ten counts. This chain links TRBV29-1 with TRBJ1-4; D gene unclear. CDR1 and CDR2 (germline): SQVTM, ANQGSEA. This CDR3 contains 13 residues. Trimming pared 4 bases from V and 8 bases from J, leaving 14 bases between. In DNA form, the CDR3 reads TGCAGCGTTGTGTCGAACGGGAACGAAAAACTGTTTTTT. Translation: CSVVSNGNEKLFF.

This clonotype was seen many times. CDR3 sequence: CASSPTLFYSGNTEAFF. The DNA for the CDR3 is TGTGCCAGCAGTCCCACCCTCTTTTATAGTGGGAACACTGAAGCTTTCTTT. The V and J genes are TRBV6-2 or TRBV6-3 and TRBJ1-1; D unresolved. Trimming left V 5 bases short and J 1 base short, with 20 bases between. CDR1 and CDR2 (germline): MNHEY, SVGEGT. This CDR3 has 17 residues.

The V and J genes are TRBV7-6 and TRBJ2-3; 8 nucleotides line up with TRBD2. V lost 4 bases and J lost 3; bases outside the gene matches: 6. Germline V gene data show CDR1 as SGHVS and CDR2 as FNYEAQ. The CDR3 consists of 15 residues. CDR3 nucleotides: TGTGCCAGCAGCTCCTATAGCGGGACAACAGATACGCAGTATTTT. Its protein is CASSSYSGTTDTQYF.

A few counts support this clonotype. The J gene is TRBJ1-1, the V gene TRBV16; unclear D gene. The CDR3 is made up of 14 amino acids. Trimming left V 4 bases short and J 2 bases short, with 11 bases between. Germline V lookup: CDR1 KGHSY, CDR2 FQNENV. CDR3 coding DNA: TGTGCCAGCAGCCGAATAGCCAGTAACACTGAAGCTTTCTTT. Protein: CASSRIASNTEAFF.

This clonotype was detected ten times or more. V is TRBV6-2 or TRBV6-3 and J is TRBJ2-1; D uncertain. The CDR3 length is 18 residues. The germline CDR1 and CDR2 sequences are MNHEY and SVGEGT. Trimming cost V 2 bases and J 5 bases, with 22 bases left between them. The CDR3 nucleotides are TGTGCCAGCAGTTACCTCCTCTGGTCAGAAACAAACCACAATGAGCAGTTCTTC. As protein: CASSYLLWSETNHNEQFF.

This clonotype appeared many times. This sequence joins TRBV20-1 and TRBJ2-1, with D perhaps matching TRBD1 or TRBD2 (6 bases each). The V end lost 6 bases, the J end lost 0 bases, and 9 bases lay between the germline ends. In germline, CDR1 is DFQATT, CDR2 SNEGSKA (reference sequence). This CDR3 comprises 13 residues. CDR3 sequence reads: CSAGGHSYNEQFF. CDR3 sequence (DNA): TGCAGTGCGGGGGGACACTCCTACAATGAGCAGTTCTTC.

This clonotype has just a few counts. This chain links TRBV20-1 with TRBJ1-1; a weak D match, TRBD1 (6 bases). CDR1 is DFQATT and CDR2 is SNEGSKA in the germline V gene (reference sequence). Trimming cost V 8 bases and J 4 bases, with 20 bases left between them. The CDR3 has 14 residues. CDR3 in DNA: TGCAGTACCCGGGCGGGGGGGCGTAGCACTGAAGCTTTCTTT. It encodes CSTRAGGRSTEAFF.

There are many counts of this clonotype. The V call is TRBV11-3, the J call TRBJ2-1; D gene unclear. The ends were cut back, 2 bases at V and 5 bases at J, with 13 bases in the middle. The germline V gene encodes CDR1 SGHNT and CDR2 YENEEA. The CDR3 runs to 15 residues. The CDR3: CASSLIPGRNNEQFF. Written as DNA, the CDR3 is TGTGCCAGCAGCTTAATTCCGGGCCGGAACAATGAGCAGTTCTTC.

This clonotype was counted many times. The rearrangement links TRBV20-1 to TRBJ2-7, with 7 bases lining up with TRBD2. CDR3 size: 16 residues. Trimming cost V 3 bases and J 3 bases; bases outside gene matches: 14. Looked up from germline, CDR1 is DFQATT and CDR2 is SNEGSKA (reference sequence). The CDR3 region is CSARGLSGEVNYEQYF. In DNA, the CDR3 is TGCAGTGCTAGGGGACTAAGTGGAGAGGTTAACTACGAGCAGTACTTC.

This clonotype occurred many times. The V gene is TRBV7-9, the J gene TRBJ2-3; D is perhaps TRBD1 (5 bases). Trimming pared 2 bases from V and 4 bases from J, leaving 13 bases between. The CDR3 runs to 15 residues. CDR1 and CDR2 from the germline V gene are SEHNR and FQNEAQ (reference sequence). The CDR3 bases are TGTGCCAGCAGCTTACCCGACCAGGGCTCAGATACGCAGTATTTT. Protein: CASSLPDQGSDTQYF.